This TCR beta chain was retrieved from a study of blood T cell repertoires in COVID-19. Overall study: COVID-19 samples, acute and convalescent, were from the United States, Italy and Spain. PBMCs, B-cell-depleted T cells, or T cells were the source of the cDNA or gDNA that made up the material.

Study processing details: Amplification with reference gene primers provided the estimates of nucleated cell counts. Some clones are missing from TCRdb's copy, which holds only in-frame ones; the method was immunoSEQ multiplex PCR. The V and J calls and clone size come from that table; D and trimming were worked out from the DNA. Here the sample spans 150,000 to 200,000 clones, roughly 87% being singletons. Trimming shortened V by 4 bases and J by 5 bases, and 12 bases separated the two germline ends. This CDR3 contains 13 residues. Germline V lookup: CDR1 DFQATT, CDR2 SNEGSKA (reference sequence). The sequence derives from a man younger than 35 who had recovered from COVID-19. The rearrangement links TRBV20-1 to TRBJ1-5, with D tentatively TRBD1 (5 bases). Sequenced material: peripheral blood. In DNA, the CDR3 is TGCAGTGCTATTGACGGGGGAGATCAGCCCCAGCATTTT. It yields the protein CSAIDGGDQPQHF.